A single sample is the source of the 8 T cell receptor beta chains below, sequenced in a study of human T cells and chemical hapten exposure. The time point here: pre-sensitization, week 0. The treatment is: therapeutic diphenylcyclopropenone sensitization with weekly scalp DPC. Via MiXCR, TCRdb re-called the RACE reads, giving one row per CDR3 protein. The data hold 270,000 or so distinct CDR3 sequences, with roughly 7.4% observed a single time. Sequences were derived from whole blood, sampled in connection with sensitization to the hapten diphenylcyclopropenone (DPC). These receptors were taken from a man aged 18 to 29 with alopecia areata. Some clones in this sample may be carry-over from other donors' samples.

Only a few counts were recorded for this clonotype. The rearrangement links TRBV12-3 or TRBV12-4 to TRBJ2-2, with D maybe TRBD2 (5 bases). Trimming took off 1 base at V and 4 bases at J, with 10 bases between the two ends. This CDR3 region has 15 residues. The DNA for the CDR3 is TGTGCCAGCAGTTTAGGGGCGAGGGTCACCGGGGAGCTGTTTTTT. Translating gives CASSLGARVTGELFF.

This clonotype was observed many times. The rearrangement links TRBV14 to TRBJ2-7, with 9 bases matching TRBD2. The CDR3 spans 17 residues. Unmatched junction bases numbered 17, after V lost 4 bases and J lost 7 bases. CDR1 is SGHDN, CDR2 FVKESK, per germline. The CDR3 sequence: CASSPEGASGAPWEQYF. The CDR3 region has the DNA TGTGCCAGCAGCCCGGAAGGGGCTAGCGGGGCCCCCTGGGAGCAGTACTTC.

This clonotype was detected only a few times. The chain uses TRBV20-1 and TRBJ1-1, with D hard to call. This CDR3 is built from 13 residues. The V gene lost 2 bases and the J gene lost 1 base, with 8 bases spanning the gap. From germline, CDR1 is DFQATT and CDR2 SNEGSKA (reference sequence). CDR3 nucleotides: TGCAGTGCTAGAATGGGCACGAACACTGAAGCTTTCTTT. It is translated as CSARMGTNTEAFF.

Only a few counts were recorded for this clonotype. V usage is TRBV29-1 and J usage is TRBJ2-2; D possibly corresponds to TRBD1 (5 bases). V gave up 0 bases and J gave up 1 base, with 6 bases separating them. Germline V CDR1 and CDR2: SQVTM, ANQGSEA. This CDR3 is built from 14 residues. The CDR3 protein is CSVEDQGNTGELFF. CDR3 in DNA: TGCAGCGTTGAAGATCAGGGGAACACCGGGGAGCTGTTTTTT.

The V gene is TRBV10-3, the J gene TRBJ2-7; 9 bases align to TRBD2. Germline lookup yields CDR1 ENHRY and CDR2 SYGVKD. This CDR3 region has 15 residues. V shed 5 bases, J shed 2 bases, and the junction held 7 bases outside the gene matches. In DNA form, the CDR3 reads TGTGCCATCAGTCCCCAGCGGGGGGTCGCCTACGAGCAGTACTTC. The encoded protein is CAISPQRGVAYEQYF.

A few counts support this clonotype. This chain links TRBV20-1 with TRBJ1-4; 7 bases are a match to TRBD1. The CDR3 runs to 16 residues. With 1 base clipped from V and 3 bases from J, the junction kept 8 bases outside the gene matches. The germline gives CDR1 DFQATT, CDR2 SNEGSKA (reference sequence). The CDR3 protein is CSARVPRGTANEKLFF. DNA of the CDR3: TGCAGTGCTAGAGTTCCGCGTGGGACAGCTAATGAAAAACTGTTTTTT.

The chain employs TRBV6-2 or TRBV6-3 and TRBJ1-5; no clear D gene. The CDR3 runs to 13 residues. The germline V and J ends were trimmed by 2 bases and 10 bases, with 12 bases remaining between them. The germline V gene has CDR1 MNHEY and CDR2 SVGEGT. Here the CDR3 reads CASSYHITQPQHF. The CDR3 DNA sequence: TGTGCCAGCAGTTACCACATAACCCAACCCCAGCATTTT.

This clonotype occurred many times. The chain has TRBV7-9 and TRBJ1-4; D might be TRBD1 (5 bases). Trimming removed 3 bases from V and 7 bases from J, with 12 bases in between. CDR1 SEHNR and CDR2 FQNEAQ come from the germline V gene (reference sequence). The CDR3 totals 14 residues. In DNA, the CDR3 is TGTGCCAGCAGCTTGGGGGGTGCTGGTGAAAAACTGTTTTTT. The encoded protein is CASSLGGAGEKLFF.